Sequencing of this TCR beta chain was carried out in a study of graft-versus-host responses after intestinal transplantation. Study-wide context: Following induction with anti-thymocyte globulin, all recipients were given tacrolimus and steroids for about three years. General study points: Some GvH clones appeared in ileal mucosa or blood before recipient bone marrow.

The table came from immunoSEQ multiplex PCR; TCRdb's copy has only in-frame clones and leaves some out. The data show 55,000 to 85,000 clones, more than 70% seen once. Concerning this clone: Its specificity is not known.

CDR3 length: 14 residues. Trimming at V came to 2 bases and at J to 6 bases, leaving 1 base not matched to a gene. Germline V lookup: CDR1 MNHEY, CDR2 SVGAGI. This receptor was obtained from a human donor who received an intestinal transplant. The sample was unstimulated CD8+ T cells sorted from spleen or lymph node cells, taken before intestinal transplant. V and J are TRBV6-5 and TRBJ1-3; 10 nucleotides align to TRBD1. The CDR3 sequence is CASSYGTGENTIYF. CDR3 in DNA: TGTGCCAGCAGTTACGGGACAGGGGAAAACACCATATATTTT.